This T cell receptor (beta chain) stems from a study of shared T cell receptors in the human thymus. Measured with immunoSEQ multiplex PCR; TCRdb has only the in-frame clones, and not every one. This sample yields 650,000 to 950,000 clones, of which approximately 85% are seen a single time; roughly 0.01% belongs to the top ten. The CDR3 has 21 amino acids. CDR1 and CDR2 (germline): MGHRA, YSYEKL. Trimming removed 0 bases from V and 5 bases from J; junction bases left unmatched: 21. The same sample was also used in a study of human thymus T cells. That paper notes: Those donating were healthy Finnish infants in corrective surgery for congenital heart defects. In corrective heart surgery, resections were taken, and these provided the thymus tissue. Highly overlapping thymic repertoires in unrelated individuals were reported by related research.

The sequencing sample was made of thymocytes. V usage is TRBV4-1 and J usage is TRBJ2-5; 10 bases fit TRBD1. This receptor was identified in a girl under three years old with a congenital heart defect. DNA for the CDR3: TGCGCCAGCAGCCAAGATTCCGGGTATCCAGTAGACAGGGGGCCTGAGGAGACCCAGTACTTC. Amino acids: CASSQDSGYPVDRGPEETQYF.